This T cell receptor beta chain was captured by sequencing in a study of cytomegalovirus exposure and HLA in healthy donors. Sequencing used immunoSEQ multiplex PCR; TCRdb keeps in-frame clones, though not all of them. Here the sample spans 70,000 to 80,000 clones, 94% being singletons. This CDR3 is built from 18 residues. V lost 3 bases, J lost 3 bases, and 21 bases lay in between. Germline values: CDR1 MDHEN, CDR2 SYDVKM. What was sequenced was PBMCs. This sequence joins TRBV28 and TRBJ1-3, with D unclear. The receptor comes from a young woman in good health and CMV-seropositive. The DNA of the CDR3 is TGTGCCAGCAGTTTGCATCCCCCTCGGGGATCGTATGGAAACACCATATATTTT. This codes for CASSLHPPRGSYGNTIYF.